A single T cell receptor (beta chain) is shown here with its context. Repertoires were generated with immunoSEQ multiplex PCR, while TCRdb's copy carries only in-frame clones and drops some. The data hold more than 75,000 clones, with roughly nine tenths observed a single time. This record comes from a study of T cell responses to AZD1222 COVID-19 vaccine. The CDR3 is made up of 17 amino acids. Germline trimming cut 3 bases from V and 2 bases from J; bases unmatched to any gene: 7. Germline assignment: CDR1 MDHEN and CDR2 SYDVKM. Sequenced here: peripheral blood, sampled on day 0 of AZD1222 vaccination. The receptor comes from an adult in good health. V usage is TRBV28 and J usage is TRBJ2-5, with TRBD1 matching over 12 bases. The CDR3 loop is CASSLDRDRGRQETQYF. For the CDR3, the DNA is TGTGCCAGCAGTTTGGACCGGGACAGGGGGCGACAAGAGACCCAGTACTTC. Variable domain in full (rest from reference TRBV28 and TRBJ2-5): DVKVTQSSRYLVKRTGEKVFLECVQDMDHENMFWYRQDPGLGLRLIYFSYDVKMKEKGDIPEGYSVSREKKERFSLILESASTNQTSMYLCASSLDRDRGRQETQYFGPGTRLLVL.